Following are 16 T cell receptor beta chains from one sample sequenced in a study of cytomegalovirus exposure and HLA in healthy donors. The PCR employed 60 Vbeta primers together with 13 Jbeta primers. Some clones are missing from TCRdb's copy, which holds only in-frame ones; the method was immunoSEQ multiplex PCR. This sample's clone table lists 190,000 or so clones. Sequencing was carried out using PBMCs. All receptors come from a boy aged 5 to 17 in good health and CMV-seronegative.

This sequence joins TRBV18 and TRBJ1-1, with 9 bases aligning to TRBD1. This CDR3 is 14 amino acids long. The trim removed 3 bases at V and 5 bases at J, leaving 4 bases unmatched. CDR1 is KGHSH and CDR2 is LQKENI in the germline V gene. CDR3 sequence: CASSPNRGQTEAFF. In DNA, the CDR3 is TGTGCCAGCTCACCGAACAGGGGGCAAACTGAAGCTTTCTTT.

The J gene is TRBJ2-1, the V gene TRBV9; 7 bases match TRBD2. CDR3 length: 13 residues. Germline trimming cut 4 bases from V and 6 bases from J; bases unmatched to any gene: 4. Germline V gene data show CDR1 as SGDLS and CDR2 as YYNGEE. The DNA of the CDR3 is TGTGCCAGCAGCACGAGACTAGCCAATGAGCAGTTCTTC. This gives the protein CASSTRLANEQFF.

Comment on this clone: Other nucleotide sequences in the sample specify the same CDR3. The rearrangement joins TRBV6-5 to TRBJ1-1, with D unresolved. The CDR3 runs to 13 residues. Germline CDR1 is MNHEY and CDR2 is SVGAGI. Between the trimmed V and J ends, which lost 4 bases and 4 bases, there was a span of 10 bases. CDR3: CASSLGRGTEAFF. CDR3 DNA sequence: TGTGCCAGCAGTTTAGGACGGGGCACTGAAGCTTTCTTT.

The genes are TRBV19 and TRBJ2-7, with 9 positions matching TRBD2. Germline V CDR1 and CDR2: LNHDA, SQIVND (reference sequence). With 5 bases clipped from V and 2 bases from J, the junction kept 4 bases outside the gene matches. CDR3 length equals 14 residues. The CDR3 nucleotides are TGTGCCAGTAGTTCGACTAGCGGTCCCTACGAGCAGTACTTC. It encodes CASSSTSGPYEQYF.

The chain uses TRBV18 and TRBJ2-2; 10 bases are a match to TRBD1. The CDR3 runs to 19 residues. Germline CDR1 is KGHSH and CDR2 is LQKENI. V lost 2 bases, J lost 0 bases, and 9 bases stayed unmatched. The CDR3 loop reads CASSPRGTGEFANTGELFF. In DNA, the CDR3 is TGTGCCAGCTCACCAAGGGGGACAGGGGAGTTCGCGAACACCGGGGAGCTGTTTTTT.

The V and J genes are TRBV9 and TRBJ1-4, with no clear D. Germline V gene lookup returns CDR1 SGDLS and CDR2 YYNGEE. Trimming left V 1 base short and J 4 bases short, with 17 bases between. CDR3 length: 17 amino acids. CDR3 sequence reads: CASSVRWDGRDNEKLFF. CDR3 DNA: TGTGCCAGCAGCGTAAGGTGGGATGGGAGAGATAATGAAAAACTGTTTTTT.

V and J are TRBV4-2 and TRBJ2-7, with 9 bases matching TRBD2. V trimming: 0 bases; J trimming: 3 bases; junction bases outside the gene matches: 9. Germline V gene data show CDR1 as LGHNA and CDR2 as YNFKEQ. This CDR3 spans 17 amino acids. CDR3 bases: TGTGCCAGCAGCCAAGAGGGAGCGGGGGGCTTCTTCTACGAGCAGTACTTC. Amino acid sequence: CASSQEGAGGFFYEQYF.

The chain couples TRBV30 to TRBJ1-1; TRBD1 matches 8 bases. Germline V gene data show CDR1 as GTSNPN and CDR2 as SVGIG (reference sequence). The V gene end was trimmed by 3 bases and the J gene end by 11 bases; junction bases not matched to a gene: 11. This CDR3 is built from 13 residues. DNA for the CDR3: TGTGCCTGGAGCATACGCGACAGGGGTTTGGCTTTCTTT. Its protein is CAWSIRDRGLAFF.

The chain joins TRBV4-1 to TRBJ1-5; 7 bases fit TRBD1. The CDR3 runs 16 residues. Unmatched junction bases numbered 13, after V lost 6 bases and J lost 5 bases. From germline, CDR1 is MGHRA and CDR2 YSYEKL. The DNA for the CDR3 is TGCGCCAGCAGGGGTGTGGGTAGGGGGCTTGATCAGCCCCAGCATTTT. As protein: CASRGVGRGLDQPQHF.

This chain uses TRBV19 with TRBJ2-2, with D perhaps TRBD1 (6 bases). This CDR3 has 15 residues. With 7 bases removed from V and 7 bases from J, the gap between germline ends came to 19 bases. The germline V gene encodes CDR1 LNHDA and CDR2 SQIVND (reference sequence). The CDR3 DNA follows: TGTGCCAGTACCCTGATGGGACACAACCTCGGGGAGCTGTTTTTT. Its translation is CASTLMGHNLGELFF.

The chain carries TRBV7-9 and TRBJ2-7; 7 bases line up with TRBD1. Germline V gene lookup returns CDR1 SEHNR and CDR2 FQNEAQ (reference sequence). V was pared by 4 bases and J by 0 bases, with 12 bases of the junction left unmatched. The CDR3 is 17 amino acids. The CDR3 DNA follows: TGTGCCAGCAGCTCCCCCCGCGTGGGACAGACCTCCTACGAGCAGTACTTC. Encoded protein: CASSSPRVGQTSYEQYF.

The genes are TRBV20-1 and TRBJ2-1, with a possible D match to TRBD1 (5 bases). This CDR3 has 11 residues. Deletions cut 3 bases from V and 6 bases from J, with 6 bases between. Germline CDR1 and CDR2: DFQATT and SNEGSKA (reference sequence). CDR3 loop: CSASQGNEQFF. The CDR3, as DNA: TGCAGTGCTAGTCAGGGCAATGAGCAGTTCTTC.

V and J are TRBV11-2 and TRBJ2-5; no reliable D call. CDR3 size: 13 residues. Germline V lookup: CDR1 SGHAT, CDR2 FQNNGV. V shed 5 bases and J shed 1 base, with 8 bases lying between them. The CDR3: CASSRNSQETQYF. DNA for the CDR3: TGTGCCAGCAGCCGAAACAGCCAAGAGACCCAGTACTTC.

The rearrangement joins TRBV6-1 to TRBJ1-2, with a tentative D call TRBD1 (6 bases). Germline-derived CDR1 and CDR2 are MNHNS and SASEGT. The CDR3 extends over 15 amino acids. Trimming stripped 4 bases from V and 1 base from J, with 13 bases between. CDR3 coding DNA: TGTGCCAGCAGTGGGACAGTCGCCCTTAACTATGGCTACACCTTC. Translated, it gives CASSGTVALNYGYTF.

CDR3: CASSLGGVAYNEQFF. The CDR3 coding sequence is TGTGCCAGCAGCCTAGGGGGGGTGGCCTACAATGAGCAGTTCTTC. This chain joins TRBV7-9 and TRBJ2-1; weak D call: TRBD2 (7 bases). CDR3 size: 15 residues. V shed 5 bases and J shed 2 bases, with 13 bases lying between them. Germline CDR1 SEHNR, CDR2 FQNEAQ (reference sequence).

The CDR3 DNA sequence: TGTGCCAGCAGTTTGCGGGAGAAGCAGTACTTC. Its protein is CASSLREKQYF. The V gene is TRBV28, the J gene TRBJ2-7; 7 bases match TRBD2. V trimming: 3 bases; J trimming: 8 bases; junction bases outside the gene matches: 1. This CDR3 has 11 residues. CDR1 is MDHEN and CDR2 is SYDVKM in the germline V gene.